Following are 7 T cell receptor beta chains from one sample sequenced in a study of cytotoxic CD8 clonotypes in ibrutinib-treated CLL (dated by TCRdb to the early 2020s). Libraries were made using the immunoSEQ multiplex PCR assay. The source is immuneACCESS, and TCRdb retained only in-frame sequences with V and J called. Part of the clones is not carried over; for the studies checked, unresolved V genes explain less than half of this, and the remainder is unexplained. The sample table contains 110,000 to 150,000 clones; only one count was recorded for 85% to 95% of them. Less than 14% of the sample belongs to the ten largest clones. The time point label, read with the paper, signifies: 12 months on ibrutinib. Sequences were derived from PBMCs, sampled after 12 months of ibrutinib treatment. The receptors come from a human donor with chronic lymphocytic leukemia.

This chain links TRBV5-1 with TRBJ2-1; 11 nucleotides agree with TRBD2. The J segment lost 6 bases and the V segment lost 5 bases, leaving 7 bases of the junction unmatched. This CDR3 has 15 residues. Looked up from germline, CDR1 is SGHRS and CDR2 is YFSETQ. CDR3 in amino acids: CASRPGLAVGNEQFF. The CDR3 DNA follows: TGCGCCAGCAGGCCGGGACTAGCGGTTGGCAATGAGCAGTTCTTC.

The gene calls are TRBV14 and TRBJ2-3; D unclear. The V gene's germline CDR1 is SGHDN and CDR2 FVKESK. V was cut by 1 base and J by 7 bases, with 12 bases left in between. The CDR3 length is 14 residues. The CDR3 here is CASSQGGSFYTQYF. The CDR3 DNA reads TGTGCCAGCAGCCAAGGGGGTAGCTTCTATACGCAGTATTTT.

This chain joins TRBV14 and TRBJ1-5; no clear D. Germline CDR1 and CDR2: SGHDN and FVKESK. The V gene lost 0 bases and the J gene lost 3 bases, with 3 bases spanning the gap. The CDR3 runs 13 residues. The CDR3 spells CASSQDHNQPQHF. Here the CDR3 DNA reads TGTGCCAGCAGCCAAGACCACAATCAGCCCCAGCATTTT. The full variable domain, with the rest looked up from reference TRBV14 and TRBJ1-5, is EAGVTQFPSHSVIEKGQTVTLRCDPISGHDNLYWYRRVMGKEIKFLLHFVKESKQDESGMPNNRFLAERTGGTYSTLKVQPAELEDSGVYFCASSQDHNQPQHFGDGTRLSIL.

This clone was counted a single time. The rearrangement links TRBV28 to TRBJ2-7, with 11 bases identical to TRBD1. Germline-derived CDR1 and CDR2 are MDHEN and SYDVKM. This CDR3 is 15 amino acids long. J was trimmed by 5 bases and V by 5 bases; bases with no gene match: 8. The CDR3 region is CASSTGQGAVNEQYF. The CDR3 coding sequence is TGTGCCAGCAGTACCGGACAGGGGGCCGTTAACGAGCAGTACTTC.

The chain is built from TRBV21-1 and TRBJ2-1; the table assigns TRBD2, which was not confirmed against the DNA. TRBV21-1 is listed as a pseudogene. The CDR3 sequence is 15 residues long. The CDR3 is CASTLLAGRYNEQFF. CDR3 DNA sequence: TGTGCCAGCACCCTACTAGCGGGAAGGTACAATGAGCAGTTCTTC.

This chain uses TRBV18 with TRBJ1-1; D gene uncertain. CDR1 is KGHSH and CDR2 is LQKENI in the germline V gene. Trimming took off 3 bases at V and 3 bases at J, with 8 bases between the two ends. The CDR3 totals 13 residues. CDR3 protein: CASSPSRDTEAFF. The CDR3, as DNA: TGTGCCAGCTCACCCTCGCGGGACACTGAAGCTTTCTTT.

DNA of the CDR3: TGTGCCAGCAGGGCCCTCAACACCCTCCATAGCTCCTACGAGCAGTACTTC. Residues: CASRALNTLHSSYEQYF. The chain joins TRBV25-1 to TRBJ2-7; D unresolved. The CDR3 extends over 17 amino acids. Germline loops: CDR1 MGHDK, CDR2 SYGVNS. V lost 6 bases and J lost 0, with 21 bases in between.